Sequencing of this T cell receptor beta chain was carried out in a study of blood T cell repertoires in COVID-19. Across the whole study: Collection of acute and convalescent COVID-19 samples took place in the United States, Italy and Spain.

Libraries were prepared by immunoSEQ multiplex PCR; TCRdb keeps only in-frame clonotypes and omits some of them. The profile shows a few hundred thousand clones, approximately 90% of them singletons. V shed 0 bases and J shed 7 bases, with 12 bases lying between them. The CDR3 extends over 15 amino acids. Looked up from germline, CDR1 is PRHDT and CDR2 is FYEKMQ (reference sequence). The source of this sequence is a young man with acute or convalescent COVID-19. The gene calls are TRBV13 and TRBJ1-4; perhaps TRBD1 as D (5 bases). Sequencing was carried out using peripheral blood. The DNA for the CDR3 is TGTGCCAGCAGCTTAGGAGGCAGGGAGGGTGAAAAACTGTTTTTT. This sequence encodes CASSLGGREGEKLFF.